A single sample is the source of the 32 T cell receptor beta chains below, sequenced in a study of T-cell memory formation after mild COVID-19. TCRdb used MiXCR to reprocess the 5' RACE reads, holding one entry per CDR3 protein. This repertoire shows approximately 300,000 distinct CDR3 sequences, about a sixth found once; its top ten account for around a fifth. Specimen: PBMCs or a T cell subset sorted from them (not recorded which). All receptors derive from a man younger than 35 who had mild COVID-19 (a few samples of this study predate the infection). Cell type and time point are not known.

The rearrangement joins TRBV12-3 or TRBV12-4 to TRBJ2-3, with D possibly being TRBD1 or TRBD2 (6 bases each). This CDR3 region has 17 residues. The V end was cut by 5 bases, the J end by 1 base, with 19 bases between. The CDR3 is CASSTVYEGGGTDTQYF. CDR3 DNA sequence: TGTGCCAGCAGTACCGTTTACGAGGGGGGCGGCACAGATACGCAGTATTTT.

The table lists this clonotype with a few counts. CDR3 DNA: TGTGCCAGCAGTCGACAGTTCAATCAGCCCCAGCATTTT. It translates to CASSRQFNQPQHF. The rearrangement links TRBV12-3 or TRBV12-4 to TRBJ1-5; weak D call: TRBD1 (5 bases). This CDR3 has 13 amino acids. Deletions cut 5 bases from V and 3 bases from J, with 8 bases between.

This clonotype was seen more than once but under ten times. The V gene is TRBV7-2, the J gene TRBJ2-1; D call uncertain. Looked up from germline, CDR1 is SGHTA and CDR2 is FQGNSA. The CDR3 spans 13 residues. Trimming left V 0 bases short and J 10 bases short, with 10 bases between. CDR3 protein: CASSLAKKAEQFF. The CDR3 bases are TGTGCCAGCAGCTTAGCGAAAAAGGCCGAGCAGTTCTTC.

Comment on this clonotype: One end of the junction fails to match germline, which may point to a read error. The chain is built from TRBV7-9 and TRBJ2-7, with D possibly matching TRBD2 (5 bases). The CDR3 runs 12 residues. CDR1 is SEHNR, CDR2 FQNEAQ, per germline (reference sequence). The CDR3 nucleotides read TGTGCCAGCAGCTCCCGGGGTTTGGAGCGGTACTTC. This translates into CASSSRGLERYF.

This clonotype was counted a few times. The chain carries TRBV19 and TRBJ1-5; 7 positions match TRBD1. The CDR3 extends over 15 amino acids. V dropped 4 bases and J dropped 6; count of bases not matched to a gene: 9. Looked up from germline, CDR1 is LNHDA and CDR2 is SQIVND (reference sequence). CDR3 in amino acids: CASSKIEGGGQPQHF. CDR3 nucleotides: TGTGCCAGTAGTAAGATCGAAGGGGGCGGTCAGCCCCAGCATTTT.

In its sample, this clonotype was seen a few times. The chain couples TRBV2 to TRBJ1-4; no firm D call. This CDR3 has 14 residues. Germline V gene data show CDR1 as SNHLY and CDR2 as FYNNEI. Trimming removed 5 bases at V and 8 bases at J, with 15 bases between. CDR3 nucleotide sequence: TGTGCCAGCAGTCCGGTGGAACCTAGGGAAAAACTGTTTTTT. It translates to CASSPVEPREKLFF.

The table lists this clonotype with a few counts. The genes are TRBV24-1 and TRBJ2-5; D possibly corresponds to TRBD2 (5 bases). The CDR3 loop spans 15 amino acids. The V gene's germline CDR1 is KGHDR and CDR2 SFDVKD. V was shortened by 2 bases and J by 5 bases, with 14 bases between the two germline ends. The CDR3 spells CATSDSRGSMETQYF. The CDR3 bases are TGTGCCACCAGTGATTCCCGGGGATCAATGGAGACCCAGTACTTC.

This clonotype was detected only a few times. V is TRBV20-1 and J is TRBJ2-3, with 11 bases matching TRBD2. The V gene's germline CDR1 is DFQATT and CDR2 SNEGSKA (reference sequence). CDR3 length: 15 amino acids. Trimming removed 0 bases from V and 5 bases from J; junction bases left unmatched: 4. The chain's CDR3 is CSARDRLAGRDTQYF. The CDR3 nucleotides are TGCAGTGCTAGAGACAGACTAGCGGGGAGAGATACGCAGTATTTT.

This clonotype was detected many times. The CDR3: CASSSGLATDTQYF. CDR3 nucleotide sequence: TGTGCCAGCAGCTCCGGACTAGCAACAGATACGCAGTATTTT. This rearrangement joins TRBV7-3 to TRBJ2-3; 8 positions agree with TRBD2. This CDR3 is built from 14 residues. The germline V gene encodes CDR1 SGHTA and CDR2 FQGTGA. The J segment lost 3 bases and the V segment lost 4 bases, leaving 3 bases of the junction unmatched.

The V call is TRBV4-3, the J call TRBJ2-1, with D possibly TRBD2 on 6 matching bases. The CDR3 sequence is 16 residues long. V was pared by 0 bases and J by 4 bases, with 13 bases between. Germline assignment: CDR1 LGHNA and CDR2 YSLEER. The CDR3, as DNA: TGCGCCAGCAGCCAAGATCCTCAAGGAGGGTACAATGAGCAGTTCTTC. Protein product: CASSQDPQGGYNEQFF.

The chain links TRBV2 to TRBJ2-5; 9 bases are a match to TRBD1. V lost 4 bases and J lost 8; bases outside the gene matches: 14. The CDR3 sequence is 16 residues long. Germline V gene data show CDR1 as SNHLY and CDR2 as FYNNEI. The CDR3 here is CASSAEPGQGLLTQYF. The DNA for the CDR3 is TGTGCCAGCAGTGCCGAGCCGGGACAGGGTTTGTTAACCCAGTACTTC.

The V gene is TRBV13, the J gene TRBJ2-1; D is undetermined. Trimming cost V 5 bases and J 5 bases, with 10 bases left between them. The CDR3 has 13 residues. CDR1 and CDR2 (germline): PRHDT, FYEKMQ (reference sequence). The CDR3 spells CASSPHENNEQFF. CDR3 nucleotide sequence: TGTGCCAGCAGCCCACACGAAAACAATGAGCAGTTCTTC.

A few counts support this clonotype. The chain links TRBV10-3 to TRBJ2-3, with 7 bases matching TRBD1. CDR3 size: 16 residues. V was clipped by 4 bases and J by 5 bases; unmatched bases: 12. Germline V CDR1 and CDR2: ENHRY, SYGVKD. DNA of the CDR3: TGTGCCATCAGTGCGAGGACAGGCACGAACTTAGATACGCAGTATTTT. Its protein is CAISARTGTNLDTQYF.

The chain's CDR3 is CASSLAGGAYEQYF. Here the CDR3 DNA reads TGTGCCAGCAGTCTAGCGGGGGGGGCCTACGAGCAGTACTTC. The gene calls are TRBV6-5 and TRBJ2-7, with 12 bases matching TRBD2. CDR1 MNHEY and CDR2 SVGAGI come from the germline V gene. The CDR3 covers 14 residues. The ends lost 5 bases at V and 2 bases at J; junction bases unmatched: 1.

The J gene is TRBJ2-6, the V gene TRBV6-2 or TRBV6-3, with TRBD1 as a possible D gene (5 bases). The CDR3 length is 17 residues. Germline lookup yields CDR1 MNHEY and CDR2 SVGEGT. Trimming cost V 5 bases and J 2 bases, with 16 bases left between them. The chain's CDR3 is CASSVTEYYPGANVLTF. CDR3 nucleotides: TGTGCCAGCAGTGTGACAGAATACTACCCTGGGGCCAACGTCCTGACTTTC.

This clonotype showed up many times. This rearrangement joins TRBV5-1 to TRBJ1-1; D unclear. Trimming cost V 7 bases and J 7 bases, with 14 bases left between them. CDR1 SGHRS and CDR2 YFSETQ come from the germline V gene. The CDR3 has 12 amino acids. The CDR3: CASEIAKDEAFF. CDR3 coding DNA: TGCGCCAGCGAAATCGCTAAGGATGAAGCTTTCTTT.

The rearrangement uses TRBV7-2 and TRBJ2-5; D is perhaps TRBD2 (5 bases). Looked up from germline, CDR1 is SGHTA and CDR2 is FQGNSA. Trimming pared 5 bases from V and 5 bases from J, leaving 12 bases between. CDR3 length equals 13 residues. CDR3 protein: CASSPMRDETQYF. The CDR3 DNA reads as TGTGCCAGCAGCCCCATGAGGGATGAGACCCAGTACTTC.

V and J are TRBV11-2 and TRBJ2-3; no reliable D call. V was pared by 4 bases and J by 3 bases, with 17 bases between. The CDR3 covers 16 residues. The germline gives CDR1 SGHAT, CDR2 FQNNGV. In DNA form, the CDR3 reads TGTGCCAGCAGCTCCCCGACTGCCCCAAGGACAGATACGCAGTATTTT. It specifies CASSSPTAPRTDTQYF. Together with reference TRBV11-2 and TRBJ2-3, the CDR3 gives the full variable domain: EAGVAQSPRYKIIEKRQSVAFWCNPISGHATLYWYQQILGQGPKLLIQFQNNGVVDDSQLPKDRFSAERLKGVDSTLKIQPAKLEDSAVYLCASSSPTAPRTDTQYFGPGTRLTVL.

Only a few counts were recorded for this clonotype. V gene TRBV29-1 combines with J gene TRBJ1-4; 8 bases line up with TRBD1. There are 13 residues in the CDR3. The V and J ends lost 7 bases and 5 bases, in that order; junction bases with no gene match: 6. CDR1 is SQVTM and CDR2 is ANQGSEA in the germline V gene. The CDR3 region is CSGTGGVNEKLFF. DNA of the CDR3: TGCAGCGGTACAGGGGGAGTAAATGAAAAACTGTTTTTT.

The rearrangement links TRBV7-9 to TRBJ2-1; TRBD1 matches at 7 bases. CDR1 and CDR2 from the germline V gene are SEHNR and FQNEAQ (reference sequence). Trimming took 0 bases from V and 7 from J; bases not matched to a gene: 6. The length of the CDR3 is 15 residues. The CDR3 here is CASSLAQGQYNEQFF. DNA of the CDR3: TGTGCCAGCAGCTTAGCCCAGGGACAGTATAATGAGCAGTTCTTC. Based on the CDR3 plus reference TRBV7-9 and TRBJ2-1, the full variable domain is DTGVSQNPRHKITKRGQNVTFRCDPISEHNRLYWYRQTLGQGPEFLTYFQNEAQLEKSRLLSDRFSAERPKGSFSTLEIQRTEQGDSAMYLCASSLAQGQYNEQFFGPGTRLTVL.

In this sample, this clonotype turned up a few times. V gene TRBV6-5 combines with J gene TRBJ2-1; 10 bases match TRBD1. Germline CDR1 and CDR2: MNHEY and SVGAGI. The CDR3 loop spans 17 amino acids. Trimming cost V 5 bases and J 1 base; bases outside gene matches: 8. CDR3 bases: TGTGCCAGCAGTGCTCGACAGGGGGCCCTTTCCTACAATGAGCAGTTCTTC. Amino acid sequence: CASSARQGALSYNEQFF.

There are a few counts of this clonotype. The CDR3 region has the DNA TGTGCCAGCAGTTATGGGGGGAGCACCGGGGAGCTGTTTTTT. It encodes CASSYGGSTGELFF. V is TRBV6-5 and J is TRBJ2-2; D possibly corresponds to TRBD2 (6 bases). The CDR3 covers 14 residues. V shed 3 bases and J shed 4 bases, with 9 bases lying between them. Germline V gene sequence: CDR1 MNHEY, CDR2 SVGAGI.

V is TRBV6-1 and J is TRBJ2-7, with 10 positions matching TRBD2. The CDR3 is 15 amino acids. The germline V gene has CDR1 MNHNS and CDR2 SASEGT. Trimming at V came to 8 bases and at J to 2 bases, leaving 9 bases not matched to a gene. CDR3 residues: CASHYLAGAPYEQYF. DNA of the CDR3: TGTGCCAGCCACTACCTAGCGGGGGCTCCCTACGAGCAGTACTTC.

The rearrangement joins TRBV15 to TRBJ2-1; 8 bases line up with TRBD2. V lost 2 bases to trimming and J lost 8 bases; unmatched junction nucleotides: 14. The CDR3 is 17 residues long. CDR1 and CDR2 (germline): LNHNV, YYDKDF (reference sequence). CDR3 sequence (DNA): TGTGCCACCAGCAGACTAGCGGGCGCTCAGTCAGGGGATGAGCAGTTCTTC. Translation gives CATSRLAGAQSGDEQFF.

The V and J genes are TRBV4-1 and TRBJ2-7; either TRBD1 or TRBD2 may supply D (5 bases each). The CDR3 totals 15 residues. The V and J ends lost 0 bases and 9 bases respectively, with 18 bases between them. Germline CDR1 reads MGHRA; CDR2 reads YSYEKL. The CDR3 coding sequence is TGCGCCAGCAGCCAAGATTTTCAGGGCCCTGCGGGGCAGTACTTC. It specifies CASSQDFQGPAGQYF.

The rearrangement uses TRBV7-3 and TRBJ1-2, with a possible D match to TRBD1 (6 bases). Germline assignment: CDR1 SGHTA and CDR2 FQGTGA. The length of the CDR3 is 14 residues. V was clipped by 7 bases and J by 6 bases, with 18 bases between them. The CDR3: CASNDRRAGDGYTF. For the CDR3, the DNA is TGTGCCAGCAACGACCGACGGGCAGGGGATGGCTACACCTTC.

The chain has TRBV27 and TRBJ2-5, with 14 bases fitting TRBD2. This CDR3 has 16 residues. The germline CDR1 and CDR2 sequences are MNHEY and SMNVEV (reference sequence). V lost 5 bases to trimming and J lost 5 bases; unmatched junction nucleotides: 7. CDR3 region: CASSRLAGGPRETQYF. In DNA form, the CDR3 reads TGTGCCAGCAGTCGACTAGCGGGGGGGCCGCGGGAGACCCAGTACTTC.

The chain uses TRBV6-1 and TRBJ2-7, with 9 bases that match TRBD2. The V gene's germline CDR1 is MNHNS and CDR2 SASEGT. J lost 6 bases, V lost 9 bases, and 9 bases had no gene match. The CDR3 spans 13 residues. CDR3 sequence: CASSVAGASEQYF. As DNA, the CDR3 is TGTGCCAGTTCGGTAGCGGGAGCGAGCGAGCAGTACTTC.

The V gene is TRBV20-1, the J gene TRBJ1-6; D gene uncertain. CDR1 is DFQATT, CDR2 SNEGSKA, per germline (reference sequence). The V end was cut by 4 bases, the J end by 4 bases, with 8 bases between. The CDR3 runs to 13 residues. CDR3 in amino acids: CSATGPYNSPLHF. The CDR3 nucleotides read TGCAGTGCTACAGGTCCTTATAATTCACCCCTCCACTTT.

The V gene is TRBV7-8, the J gene TRBJ2-2, with D unresolved. V was shortened by 1 base and J by 6 bases, with 15 bases between the two germline ends. The CDR3 runs to 16 residues. Germline V gene sequence: CDR1 SGHVS, CDR2 FQNEAQ. Written as DNA, the CDR3 is TGTGCCAGCAGCTTAGGGACCCGTCGTGTCTCCGGGGAGCTGTTTTTT. Protein: CASSLGTRRVSGELFF.

Only a few counts were recorded for this clonotype. This sequence joins TRBV20-1 and TRBJ2-7, with D perhaps matching TRBD1 (5 bases). CDR1 is DFQATT, CDR2 SNEGSKA, per germline (reference sequence). Trimming stripped 3 bases from V and 0 bases from J, with 12 bases between. This CDR3 region has 14 residues. The CDR3 DNA reads as TGCAGTGCTAGGACCCAGGGAACCTCCTACGAGCAGTACGTC. Translated: CSARTQGTSYEQYV.

The chain joins TRBV6-6 to TRBJ2-2; no firm D call. Per the germline V gene, CDR1 is MNHNY and CDR2 is SVGAGI (reference sequence). This CDR3 is 12 amino acids long. V lost 7 bases and J lost 4, with 7 bases in between. The CDR3 DNA reads TGTGCCAGCAAGAGAGGCACCGGGGAGCTGTTTTTT. Amino acids: CASKRGTGELFF.